Ten or more counts support the clone carrying this TCR beta chain. Amplified regions were TCR beta CDR3 sequences from RNA transcripts. The TCR CDR3 was amplified in a first-round RT-PCR using the HTBI primer set. TCRdb processed the multiplex PCR reads anew with MiXCR; each CDR3 protein has one entry. The profile shows roughly 630,000 distinct CDR3 sequences, less than 20% of them singletons. This specimen comes from a study of T cells in Graves' hyperthyroidism and ophthalmopathy. Researchers barred patients who had uncontrolled infection, other autoimmune disease, pregnancy or lactation. With V trimmed by 8 bases and J by 0 bases, 11 bases remained unmatched. CDR1 is SNHLY and CDR2 is FYNNEI in the germline V gene. The CDR3 consists of 18 residues.

The V gene is TRBV2, the J gene TRBJ1-5; TRBD1 aligns across 12 bases. The receptor was derived from a woman in her thirties with Graves' hyperthyroidism. Input material: blood. CDR3 in amino acids: CASRWGQGASGSNQPQHF. In DNA, the CDR3 is TGTGCCAGCCGATGGGGACAGGGGGCATCGGGTAGCAATCAGCCCCAGCATTTT.